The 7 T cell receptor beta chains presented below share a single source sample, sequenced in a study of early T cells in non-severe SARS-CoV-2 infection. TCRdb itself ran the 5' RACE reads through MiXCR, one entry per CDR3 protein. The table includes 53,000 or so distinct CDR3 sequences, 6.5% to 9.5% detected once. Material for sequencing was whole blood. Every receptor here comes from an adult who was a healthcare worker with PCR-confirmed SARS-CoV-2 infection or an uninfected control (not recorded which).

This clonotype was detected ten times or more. CDR3 DNA: TGTGCTAGTGGCCAACCCGAGTACACCAAGGTGTCGGGGAGTATGTACGAGCAGTACTTC. This encodes CASGQPEYTKVSGSMYEQYF. The rearrangement joins TRBV12-5 to TRBJ2-7; the D gene is possibly TRBD2 (5 bases). This CDR3 has 20 residues. The V gene lost 6 bases and the J gene lost 4 bases, with 34 bases spanning the gap. Germline-derived CDR1 and CDR2 are LGHNT and FRNRAP. Complete variable domain (other parts from reference TRBV12-5 and TRBJ2-7): DARVTQTPRHKVTEMGQEVTMRCQPILGHNTVFWYRQTMMQGLELLAYFRNRAPLDDSGMPKDRFSAEMPDATLATLKIQPSEPRDSAVYFCASGQPEYTKVSGSMYEQYFGPGTRLTVT.

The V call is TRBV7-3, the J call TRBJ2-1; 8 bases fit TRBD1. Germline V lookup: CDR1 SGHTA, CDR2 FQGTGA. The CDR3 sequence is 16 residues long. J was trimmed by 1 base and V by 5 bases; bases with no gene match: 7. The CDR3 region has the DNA TGTGCCAGCAGCCCCGGACAGGGAGGTTCCTACAATGAGCAGTTCTTC. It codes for CASSPGQGGSYNEQFF.

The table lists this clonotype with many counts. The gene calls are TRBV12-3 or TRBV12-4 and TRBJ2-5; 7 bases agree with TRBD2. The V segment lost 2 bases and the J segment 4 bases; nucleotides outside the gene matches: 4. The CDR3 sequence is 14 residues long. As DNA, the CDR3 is TGTGCCAGCAGTTTATATGGGACTACAGAGACCCAGTACTTC. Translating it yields CASSLYGTTETQYF.

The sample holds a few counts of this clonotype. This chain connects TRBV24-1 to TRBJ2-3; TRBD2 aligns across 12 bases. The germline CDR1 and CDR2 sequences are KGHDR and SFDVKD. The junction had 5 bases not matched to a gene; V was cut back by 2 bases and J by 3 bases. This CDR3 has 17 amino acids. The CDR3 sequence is CATSDWGLAGGTDTQYF. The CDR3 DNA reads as TGTGCCACCAGTGATTGGGGACTAGCGGGCGGAACAGATACGCAGTATTTT.

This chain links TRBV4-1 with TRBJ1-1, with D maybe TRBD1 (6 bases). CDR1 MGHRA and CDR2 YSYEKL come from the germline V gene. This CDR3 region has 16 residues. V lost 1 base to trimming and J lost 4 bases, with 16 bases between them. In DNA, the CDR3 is TGCGCCAGCAGCCAAGGCCTGGTCGGGGGCAGCACTGAAGCTTTCTTT. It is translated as CASSQGLVGGSTEAFF.

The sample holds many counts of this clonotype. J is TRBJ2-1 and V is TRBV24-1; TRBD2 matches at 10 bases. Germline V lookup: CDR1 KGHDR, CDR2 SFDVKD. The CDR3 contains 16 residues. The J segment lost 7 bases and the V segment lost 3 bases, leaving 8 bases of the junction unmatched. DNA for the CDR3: TGTGCCACCAGTGATCCAACTAGCGGGGTCTCGAATGAGCAGTTCTTC. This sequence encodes CATSDPTSGVSNEQFF.

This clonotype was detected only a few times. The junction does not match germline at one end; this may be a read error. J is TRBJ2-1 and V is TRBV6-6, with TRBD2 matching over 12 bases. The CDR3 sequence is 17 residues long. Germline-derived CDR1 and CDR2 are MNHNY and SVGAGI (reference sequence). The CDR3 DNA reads TGTGCCAGCAGTTACACTTTGGCTAGCGGGGGGGCAAGAGAGCAGATCTTC. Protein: CASSYTLASGGAREQIF.